Sequencing of this TCR beta chain was carried out in a study of T-cell memory formation after mild COVID-19. TCRdb used MiXCR to reprocess the 5' RACE reads, holding one entry per CDR3 protein. This sample has roughly 310,000 distinct CDR3 sequences, with less than 20% found just once. CDR3 length: 15 residues. J lost 4 bases, V lost 1 base, and 6 bases had no gene match. Germline V gene lookup returns CDR1 SGHKS and CDR2 YYEKEE (reference sequence). The sequencing sample was made of PBMCs or a T cell subset sorted from them (not recorded which). This rearrangement joins TRBV5-5 to TRBJ2-3, with 7 bases fitting TRBD2. This clonotype was obtained from a man between 18 and 35 years old who had mild COVID-19 (a few samples of this study predate the infection). Cell type and time point are not known. The CDR3 nucleotides are TGTGCCAGCAGCTTGCAGCCGGGGAGGGCAGATACGCAGTATTTT. Its translation: CASSLQPGRADTQYF. Filled out from reference TRBV5-5 and TRBJ2-3, the complete variable domain reads DAGVTQSPTHLIKTRGQQVTLRCSPISGHKSVSWYQQVLGQGPQFIFQYYEKEERGRGNFPDRFSARQFPNYSSELNVNALLLGDSALYLCASSLQPGRADTQYFGPGTRLTVL.